This T cell receptor beta chain was recorded in a study of T cell responses to AZD1222 COVID-19 vaccine. Study conclusions and caveats: When two AZD1222 doses had been given, Spike-specific TCR breadth and depth rose. Baseline testing showed seropositivity in only a handful of AZD1222 recipients. Spike was spanned by vaccine-associated CD4 TCRs, with dominance at 160-218 and 743-854. A mostly white British donor set with more females was recruited, and clonal diversity was possibly underestimated.

The repertoire was sequenced with immunoSEQ multiplex PCR; TCRdb's copy has only in-frame clones and lacks some. The sample holds roughly 110,000 clones; 90% to 95% are singletons and the top ten take around 20%. On this clone: Its antigen is currently unknown.

CDR3 length: 14 amino acids. Germline CDR1 and CDR2: LGHDT and YNNKEL (reference sequence). Losses at the gene ends were 4 bases for V and 7 bases for J; bases not matched to a gene: 6. The receptor's source is an adult in good health. The sequences come from peripheral blood, collected on day 0 of AZD1222 vaccination. This sequence joins TRBV3-1 (or the pseudogene TRBV3-2) and TRBJ1-4, with 7 bases matching TRBD1. The CDR3 nucleotides are TGTGCCAGCAGCCGACAGGGATCAGGTGAAAAACTGTTTTTT. Protein: CASSRQGSGEKLFF.